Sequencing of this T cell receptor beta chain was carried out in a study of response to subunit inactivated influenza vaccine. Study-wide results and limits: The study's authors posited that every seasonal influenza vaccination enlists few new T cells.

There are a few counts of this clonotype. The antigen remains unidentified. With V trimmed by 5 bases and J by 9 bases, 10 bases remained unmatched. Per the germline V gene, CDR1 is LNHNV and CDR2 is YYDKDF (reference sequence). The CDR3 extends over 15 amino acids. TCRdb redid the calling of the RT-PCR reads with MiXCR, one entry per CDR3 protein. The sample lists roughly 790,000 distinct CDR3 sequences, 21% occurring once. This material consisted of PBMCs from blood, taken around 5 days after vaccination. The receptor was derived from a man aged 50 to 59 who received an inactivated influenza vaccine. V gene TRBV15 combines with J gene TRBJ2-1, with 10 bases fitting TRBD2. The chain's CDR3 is CATSPSAGGLVEQFF. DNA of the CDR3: TGTGCCACCAGCCCTTCAGCGGGAGGGTTGGTTGAGCAGTTCTTC.